This T cell receptor beta chain was observed in a study of cytomegalovirus exposure and HLA in healthy donors. This clone has only a few counts. TCRdb's copy holds only in-frame clones and misses some; the assay was immunoSEQ multiplex PCR. The table lists about 240,000 clones, around 87% of them singletons, with 0.95% to 1.5% in the top ten. From germline, CDR1 is LNHDA and CDR2 SQIVND (reference sequence). The V gene end was trimmed by 4 bases and the J gene end by 3 bases; junction bases not matched to a gene: 6. The CDR3 extends over 14 amino acids. The receptor was derived from a woman aged 25 to 39 in good health and CMV-seropositive. The chain couples TRBV19 to TRBJ2-7; 7 nucleotides line up with TRBD1. Sequencing was done on a sample of PBMCs. The DNA of the CDR3 is TGTGCCAGTAGTACCCGGACAGGCAACTACGAGCAGTACTTC. Its translation: CASSTRTGNYEQYF. Variable domain in full (rest from reference TRBV19 and TRBJ2-7): DGGITQSPKYLFRKEGQNVTLSCEQNLNHDAMYWYRQDPGQGLRLIYYSQIVNDFQKGDIAEGYSVSREKKESFPLTVTSAQKNPTAFYLCASSTRTGNYEQYFGPGTRLTVT.